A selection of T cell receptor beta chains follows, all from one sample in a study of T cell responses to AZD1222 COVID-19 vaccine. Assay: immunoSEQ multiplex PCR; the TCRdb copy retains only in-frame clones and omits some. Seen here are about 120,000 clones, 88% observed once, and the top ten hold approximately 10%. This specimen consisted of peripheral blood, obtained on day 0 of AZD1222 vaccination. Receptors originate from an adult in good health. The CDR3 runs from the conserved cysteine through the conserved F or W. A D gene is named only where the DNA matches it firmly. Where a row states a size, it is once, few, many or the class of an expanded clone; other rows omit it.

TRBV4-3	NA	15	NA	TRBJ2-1	TGCGCCAGCAGCCAAGAACGCCTCTCCTACAATGAGCAGTTCTTC	CASSQERLSYNEQFF
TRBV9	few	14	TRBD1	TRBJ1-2	TGTGCCAGCAGCCCCAGGACAGGGGGCTATGGCTACACCTTC	CASSPRTGGYGYTF
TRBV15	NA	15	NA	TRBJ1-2	TGTGCCACCAGCAGAGCGTTCGGGACACTGTATGGCTACACCTTC	CATSRAFGTLYGYTF
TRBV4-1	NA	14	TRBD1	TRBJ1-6	TGCGCCAGCAGCCGGGACAGCGTTAATTCACCCCTCCACTTT	CASSRDSVNSPLHF
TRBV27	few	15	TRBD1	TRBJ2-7	TGTGCCAGCAGTCCCCGGGACAGACTCTCCTACGAGCAGTACTTC	CASSPRDRLSYEQYF
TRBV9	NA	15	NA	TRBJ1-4	TGTGCCAGCAGCGTAGACTTGGGGGAGGAGGAAAAACTGTTTTTT	CASSVDLGEEEKLFF
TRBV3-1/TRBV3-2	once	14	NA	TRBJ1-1	TGTGCCAGCAGTGAGGGGCTGGGGGACACTGAAGCTTTCTTT	CASSEGLGDTEAFF
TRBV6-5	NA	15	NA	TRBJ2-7	TGTGCCAGCAGTTACTCGGCAGGGGTTCAGGACGAGCAGTACTTC	CASSYSAGVQDEQYF
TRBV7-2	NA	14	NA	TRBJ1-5	TGTGCCAGCAGCCCAAGACAGGGCAATCAGCCCCAGCATTTT	CASSPRQGNQPQHF
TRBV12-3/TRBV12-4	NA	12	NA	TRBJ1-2	TGTGCCAGCAGTTTGGCTCAGACAACCTCTTTCTTC	CASSLAQTTSFF
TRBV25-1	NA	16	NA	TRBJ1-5	TGTGCCAGCAGTGGCCGGGGGAGTGGGGTCAATCAGCCCCAGCATTTT	CASSGRGSGVNQPQHF
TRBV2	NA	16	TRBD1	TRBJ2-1	TGTGCCAGCAGTGTCAGGGGGCTACTCATCTACAATGAGCAGTTCTTC	CASSVRGLLIYNEQFF
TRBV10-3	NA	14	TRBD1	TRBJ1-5	TGTGCCACCTCCGGGACAGGGTACTTTCAGCCCCAGCATTTT	CATSGTGYFQPQHF
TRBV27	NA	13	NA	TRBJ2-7	TGTGCCAGCTCCGGGACGGTAACCTACGAGCAGTACTTC	CASSGTVTYEQYF
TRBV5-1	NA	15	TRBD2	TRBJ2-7	TGCGCCAGCAGAACCGGGACTAGCGCAATATACGAGCAGTACTTC	CASRTGTSAIYEQYF
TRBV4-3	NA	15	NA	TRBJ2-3	TGCGCCAGCAGCCAAGTTGGGGTAGGGGCAGATACGCAGTATTTT	CASSQVGVGADTQYF
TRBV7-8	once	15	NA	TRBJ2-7	TGTGCCAGCAGCCCCCGGGACAAGGGTCCCTACGAGCAGTACTTC	CASSPRDKGPYEQYF
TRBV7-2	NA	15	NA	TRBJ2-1	TGTGCCAGCAGCCTAGGGTCGGTCTCCTACAATGAGCAGTTCTTC	CASSLGSVSYNEQFF
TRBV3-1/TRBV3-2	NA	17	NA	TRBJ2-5	TGTGCCAGCAGCCAAGCTCGGGTGTCCTCACTACAAGAGACCCAGTACTTC	CASSQARVSSLQETQYF
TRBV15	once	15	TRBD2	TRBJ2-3	TGTGCCACCAGCAGTAGCGGGGGGGCAACAGATACGCAGTATTTT	CATSSSGGATDTQYF
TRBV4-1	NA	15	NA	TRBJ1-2	TGCGCCAGCAGCCAAGACTCGCAGGGTTGGGGTGGCTACACCTTC	CASSQDSQGWGGYTF
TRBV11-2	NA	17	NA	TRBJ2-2	TGTGCCAGCAGCTTAGCGTCCAGGTCGACGAACACCGGGGAGCTGTTTTTT	CASSLASRSTNTGELFF
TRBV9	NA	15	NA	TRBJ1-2	TGTGCCAGCAGCGCTTGGGAGGGCAGAAACTATGGCTACACCTTC	CASSAWEGRNYGYTF
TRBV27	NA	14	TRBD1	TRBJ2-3	TGTGCCAGCACCCCGGGACAGAGCAACGATACGCAGTATTTT	CASTPGQSNDTQYF
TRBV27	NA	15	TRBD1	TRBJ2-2	TGTGCCAGCAGCACCGGGACAGGGGGCCTCGGGGAGCTGTTTTTT	CASSTGTGGLGELFF
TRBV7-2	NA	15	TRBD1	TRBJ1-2	TGTGCCAGCAGCTTAGAAGTAGGGGGCGGCTATGGCTACACCTTC	CASSLEVGGGYGYTF
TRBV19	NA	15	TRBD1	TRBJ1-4	TGTGCCAGTAGCCTCTCCGGGACAGGGAATGAAAAACTGTTTTTT	CASSLSGTGNEKLFF
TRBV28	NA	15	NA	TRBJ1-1	TGTGCCAGCAGTGGGCAGGGGAGCGGCGACACTGAAGCTTTCTTT	CASSGQGSGDTEAFF
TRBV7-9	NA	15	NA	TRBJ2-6	TGTGCCAGCAGCCCTGGGCTCTCTGGGGCCAACGTCCTGACTTTC	CASSPGLSGANVLTF
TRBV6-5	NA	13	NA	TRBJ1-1	TGTGCCAGCGACGGGGGGCGGAACACTGAAGCTTTCTTT	CASDGGRNTEAFF
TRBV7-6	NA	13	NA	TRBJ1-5	TGTGCCAGCAGCTTGGGGGGAGGCCAGCCCCAGCATTTT	CASSLGGGQPQHF
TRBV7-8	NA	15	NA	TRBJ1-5	TGTGCCAGCAGCTTAAGAGGGATACGGGATCAGCCCCAGCATTTT	CASSLRGIRDQPQHF
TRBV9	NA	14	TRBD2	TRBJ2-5	TGTGCCAGCAGCGTAGGCCTAGCGGAAGAGACCCAGTACTTC	CASSVGLAEETQYF
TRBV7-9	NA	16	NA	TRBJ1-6	TGTGCCAGCAGCACACGGTCCTCGGGGCTTAATTCACCCCTCCACTTT	CASSTRSSGLNSPLHF
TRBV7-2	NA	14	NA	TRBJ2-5	TGTGCCAGCAGCATTGGCTCGGGAAGAGAGACCCAGTACTTC	CASSIGSGRETQYF
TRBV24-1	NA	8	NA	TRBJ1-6	TGTGCCACCAGAGTCCTCCACTTT	CATRVLHF
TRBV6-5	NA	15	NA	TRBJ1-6	TGTGCCAGCAGTTACTCGGTGGCGTATAATTCACCCCTCCACTTT	CASSYSVAYNSPLHF
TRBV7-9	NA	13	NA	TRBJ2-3	TGTGCCAGCAGCTTAGAAGGGACAGATACGCAGTATTTT	CASSLEGTDTQYF
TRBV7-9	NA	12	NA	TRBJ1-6	TGTGCCAGCAGCCAACAGGGTTCACCCCTCCACTTT	CASSQQGSPLHF
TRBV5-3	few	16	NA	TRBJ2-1	TGTGCCAGAAGCCCCACTTCCGGGGGTAGCTACAATGAGCAGTTCTTC	CARSPTSGGSYNEQFF
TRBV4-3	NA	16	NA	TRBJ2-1	TGCGCCAGCAGCCAACAATGGGGCCATGTCGGGGATGAGCAGTTCTTC	CASSQQWGHVGDEQFF
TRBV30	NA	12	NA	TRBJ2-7	TGTGCCTGGAGTGGGGCCGGCCACGAGCAGTACTTC	CAWSGAGHEQYF
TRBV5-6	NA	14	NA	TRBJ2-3	TGTGCCAGCAGCTTCAGCCTAGAATCAGATACGCAGTATTTT	CASSFSLESDTQYF
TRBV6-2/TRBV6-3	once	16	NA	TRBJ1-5	TGTGCCAGCAGTTACGGTGGAGGGCATAGCAATCAGCCCCAGCATTTT	CASSYGGGHSNQPQHF
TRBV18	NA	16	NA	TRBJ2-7	TGTGCCAGCTCACCACTGTCCCAGGGCCTGGTCTACGAGCAGTACTTC	CASSPLSQGLVYEQYF